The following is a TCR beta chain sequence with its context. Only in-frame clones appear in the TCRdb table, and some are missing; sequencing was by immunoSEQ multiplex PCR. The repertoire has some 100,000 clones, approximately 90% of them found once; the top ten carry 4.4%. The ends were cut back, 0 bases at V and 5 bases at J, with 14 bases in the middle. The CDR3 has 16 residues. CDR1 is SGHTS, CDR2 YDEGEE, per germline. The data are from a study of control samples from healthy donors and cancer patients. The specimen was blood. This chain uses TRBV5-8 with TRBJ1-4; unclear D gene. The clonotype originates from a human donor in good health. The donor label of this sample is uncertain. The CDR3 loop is CASSLGGLIANEKLFF. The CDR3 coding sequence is TGTGCCAGCAGCTTGGGAGGACTAATTGCGAATGAAAAACTGTTTTTT.